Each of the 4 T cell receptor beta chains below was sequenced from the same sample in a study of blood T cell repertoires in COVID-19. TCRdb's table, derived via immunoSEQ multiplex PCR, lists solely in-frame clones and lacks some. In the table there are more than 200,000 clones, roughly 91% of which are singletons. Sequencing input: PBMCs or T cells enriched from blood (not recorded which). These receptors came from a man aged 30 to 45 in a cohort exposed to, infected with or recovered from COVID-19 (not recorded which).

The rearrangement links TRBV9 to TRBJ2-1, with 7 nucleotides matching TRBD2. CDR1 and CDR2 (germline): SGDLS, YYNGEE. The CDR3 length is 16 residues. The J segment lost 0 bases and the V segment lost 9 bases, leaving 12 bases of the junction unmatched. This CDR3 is CATPPGLADSYNEQFF. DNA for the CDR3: TGTGCCACACCTCCGGGGCTAGCGGACTCCTACAATGAGCAGTTCTTC.

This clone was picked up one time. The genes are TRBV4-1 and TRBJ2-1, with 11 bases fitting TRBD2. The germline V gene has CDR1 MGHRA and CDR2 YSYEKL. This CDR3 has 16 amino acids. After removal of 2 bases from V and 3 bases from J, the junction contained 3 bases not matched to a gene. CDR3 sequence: CASSQTGTSGYNEQFF. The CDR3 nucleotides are TGCGCCAGCAGCCAAACCGGGACTAGCGGCTACAATGAGCAGTTCTTC.

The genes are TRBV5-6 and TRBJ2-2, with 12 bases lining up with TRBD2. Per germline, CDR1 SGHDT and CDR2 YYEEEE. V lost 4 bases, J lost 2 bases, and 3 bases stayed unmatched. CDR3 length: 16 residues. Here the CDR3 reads CASSDGLAGNTGELFF. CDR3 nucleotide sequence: TGTGCCAGCAGCGACGGACTAGCGGGAAACACCGGGGAGCTGTTTTTT.

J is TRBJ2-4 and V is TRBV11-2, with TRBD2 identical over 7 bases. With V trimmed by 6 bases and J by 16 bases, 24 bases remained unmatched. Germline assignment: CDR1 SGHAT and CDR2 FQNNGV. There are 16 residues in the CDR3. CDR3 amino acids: CASSQSGTTGSTPAYF. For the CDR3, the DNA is TGTGCCAGCAGTCAATCCGGGACTACGGGGTCGACCCCGGCCTACTTC.